This TCR beta chain appears in the sequencing data of a study of cytotoxic CD8 clonotypes in ibrutinib-treated CLL. Turning to the study itself: The patients, under twelve relapsed/refractory and fewer than 16 treatment-naive, included around 17 who were IGHV unmutated. Broader study findings: Under treatment, the uncommon public clonotypes either contracted or remained stable. Elevated clonality accompanied ibrutinib response, with a return toward baseline values at progression. Patients had baseline clonality above age-matched healthy donors, and this clonality moved with circulating CD8+ T-cell counts.

TCRdb's copy holds only in-frame clones and misses some; the assay was immunoSEQ multiplex PCR. The table shows tens of thousands of clones, with over 80% occurring only once. Comment on this clone: Its antigen remains unidentified.

The receptor's source is a human donor with chronic lymphocytic leukemia. Specimen: PBMCs, collected after 24 months of ibrutinib treatment.

This CDR3 reads CASSITPTLDRGGGYTF. The CDR3 nucleotides are TGTGCCAGTAGTATCACCCCGACCCTGGACAGGGGTGGCGGCTACACCTTC. The chain is built from TRBV19 and TRBJ1-2, with 9 bases that match TRBD1. The V and J ends lost 3 bases and 8 bases, in that order; junction bases with no gene match: 16. Per germline, CDR1 LNHDA and CDR2 SQIVND (reference sequence). This CDR3 has 17 amino acids.